This is a list of T cell receptor beta chains from one sample in a study of CXCR3-negative and CXCR3-positive naive CD8 T cells. TCRdb reprocessed the 5' RACE reads and reports one entry per CDR3 protein, with no DNA. The sample has 100,000 to 150,000 distinct CDR3 sequences, and its top ten clones hold 0.45% to 0.55%. The specimen sequenced was naive CXCR3- CD8+ T cells from blood. Receptors originate from a human donor in good health. Some clones in this sample may be carry-over from other donors' samples. CDR3s include the opening cysteine and the closing phenylalanine or tryptophan.

V	J	CDR3
TRBV29-1	TRBJ2-1	CSVDETGIINEQFF
TRBV29-1	TRBJ2-1	CSVLSGVHNEQFF
TRBV7-3	TRBJ2-1	CASSQGAGGPLDNEQFF
TRBV27	TRBJ2-1	CASSRKWNNEQFF
TRBV20-1	TRBJ2-6	CSARDRSGANVLTF
TRBV2	TRBJ2-7	CASSEGRDLYEQYF
TRBV13	TRBJ2-5	CASSSLSGTTETQYF
TRBV9	TRBJ2-4	CASSVVGTGGIRYF
TRBV5-6	TRBJ2-2	CASSLVRDTGELFF
TRBV6-5	TRBJ2-5	CASSYSRTGWGETQYF
TRBV6-5	TRBJ1-2	CASSYRFSMPNYGYTF
TRBV12-5	TRBJ2-1	CASAWSGGAYNEQFF
TRBV18	TRBJ2-7	CASRSAASGPLPYEQYF
TRBV5-1	TRBJ2-1	CASSSTSNPYNEQFF
TRBV29-1	TRBJ2-7	CSVEDAANSYEQYF
TRBV14	TRBJ1-3	CASSQWTGGNTIYF
TRBV4-3	TRBJ2-3	CASSSGYTDTQYF
TRBV3-1	TRBJ2-7	CASSQAGAHQLRHTCYEQYF
TRBV29-1	TRBJ2-7	CSVARDAYEQYF
TRBV29-1	TRBJ2-1	CSVEWTDYNEQFF
TRBV6-4	TRBJ2-3	CASAEVHTDTQYF
TRBV2	TRBJ1-1	CASVVMNTEAFF
TRBV7-6	TRBJ2-1	CASSLVDSMVATLSYNEQFF
TRBV11-3	TRBJ1-1	CASSSPTIGNTEAFF
TRBV5-5	TRBJ2-3	CASSFNGIAGTDTQYF
TRBV28	TRBJ2-7	CASSEGTSGYEQYF
TRBV11-2	TRBJ2-3	CASRASSGLAADTQYF
TRBV7-6	TRBJ2-7	CASSRGQGVLEQYF
TRBV11-3	TRBJ2-2	CASRYRGGRNTGELFF
TRBV9	TRBJ2-1	CASSGAGGPDNEQFF
TRBV4-2	TRBJ2-7	CASSQDGLRATYEQYF
TRBV10-3	TRBJ2-5	CAISDPVTVQETQYF
TRBV7-8	TRBJ2-7	CASSPQGLAIEQYF
TRBV11-2	TRBJ2-1	CASSLDGRGAPLSYNEQFF
TRBV27	TRBJ2-7	CASSLGGSAYEQYF
TRBV7-9	TRBJ2-1	CASSLYDRGSNEQFF
TRBV29-1	TRBJ2-2	CSVRDDRGGNTGELFF
TRBV20-1	TRBJ1-5	CSARAFGQMSNQPQHF
TRBV5-1	TRBJ1-2	CASSLERGYGYTF
TRBV27	TRBJ2-7	CASSSPLTGVSIYEQYF
TRBV6-5	TRBJ2-7	CASSYSIWGISEQYF
TRBV29-1	TRBJ2-3	CSVVADFTDTQYF
TRBV28	TRBJ2-2	CASSLFSGTGSYGELFF
TRBV14	TRBJ2-1	CASSLRQGAYNEQFF
TRBV15	TRBJ2-7	CATSSDLAGAYEQYF
TRBV12-3/TRBV12-4	TRBJ2-1	CASSYELAGVGNEQFF
TRBV27	TRBJ2-7	CASRYRAGNTYEQYF
TRBV11-2	TRBJ2-1	CVSSFAYEQFF